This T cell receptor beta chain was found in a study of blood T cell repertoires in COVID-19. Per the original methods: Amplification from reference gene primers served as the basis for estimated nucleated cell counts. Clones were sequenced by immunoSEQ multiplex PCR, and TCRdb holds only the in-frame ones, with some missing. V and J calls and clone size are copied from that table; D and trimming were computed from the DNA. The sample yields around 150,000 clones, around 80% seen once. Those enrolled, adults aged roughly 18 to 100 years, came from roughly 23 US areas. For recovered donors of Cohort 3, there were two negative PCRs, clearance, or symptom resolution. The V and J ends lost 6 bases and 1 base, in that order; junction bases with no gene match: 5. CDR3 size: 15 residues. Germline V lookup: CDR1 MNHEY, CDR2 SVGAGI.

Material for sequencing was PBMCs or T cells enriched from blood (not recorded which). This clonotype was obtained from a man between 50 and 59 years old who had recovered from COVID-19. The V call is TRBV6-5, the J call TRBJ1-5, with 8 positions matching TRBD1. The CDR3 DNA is TGTGCCAGCAGGCAACAGGGGGGAAGCAATCAGCCCCAGCATTTT. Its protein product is CASRQQGGSNQPQHF.